The 6 T cell receptor beta chains below were found in one sample sequenced in a study of T cells expressing NK-cell markers. Each CDR3 protein gets one entry in TCRdb, which reprocessed the 5' RACE reads and gives no DNA. This sample contains about 430,000 distinct CDR3 sequences. Sequencing was carried out using blood T cells: a sorted CD56 or NKG2C T cell subset, CD4+ or CD8+ T cells, or bulk PBMC T cells (not recorded which). The receptors come from a woman aged 45-65 years in good health.

The rearrangement uses TRBV11-3 and TRBJ2-1; the D call of TRBD1 rests on TCRdb alone, since no DNA is present to check it. This CDR3 spans 17 amino acids. Germline V gene lookup returns CDR1 SGHNT and CDR2 YENEEA. The CDR3 spells CASSSRRETGTYNEQFF.

The CDR3 sequence: CASSLRGGQGAQGYTF. V usage is TRBV5-1 and J usage is TRBJ1-2; absent DNA, TCRdb's TRBD1 call cannot be checked. CDR1 and CDR2 from the germline V gene are SGHRS and YFSETQ. The CDR3 has 16 amino acids.

The chain carries TRBV28 and TRBJ2-7; the TCRdb D gene call, TRBD2, has no DNA to confirm it. Germline V gives CDR1 MDHEN, CDR2 SYDVKM. This CDR3 is built from 14 residues. CDR3 sequence: CASRGPGLAGPQYF. Looking up the rest from reference TRBV28 and TRBJ2-7 gives the full variable domain: DVKVTQSSRYLVKRTGEKVFLECVQDMDHENMFWYRQDPGLGLRLIYFSYDVKMKEKGDIPEGYSVSREKKERFSLILESASTNQTSMYLCASRGPGLAGPQYFGPGTRLTVT.

The gene calls are TRBV5-1 and TRBJ2-5; TCRdb's D call of TRBD1 is untestable without DNA. Germline CDR1 SGHRS, CDR2 YFSETQ. The CDR3 is 16 amino acids. CDR3: CASSGTDRDLQETQYF. Full variable domain (outside the CDR3, taken from reference TRBV5-1 and TRBJ2-5): KAGVTQTPRYLIKTRGQQVTLSCSPISGHRSVSWYQQTPGQGLQFLFEYFSETQRNKGNFPGRFSGRQFSNSRSEMNVSTLELGDSALYLCASSGTDRDLQETQYFGPGTRLLVL.

This chain's CDR3 is CATRGLAGNEQFF. The chain has TRBV24-1 and TRBJ2-1; TCRdb outputs TRBD2, but without DNA this stays unchecked. The CDR3 is 13 residues long. Germline V gene lookup returns CDR1 KGHDR and CDR2 SFDVKD.

This chain uses TRBV5-1 with TRBJ2-1; TCRdb selects TRBD2, and the lack of DNA leaves this call unchecked. The CDR3 loop spans 16 amino acids. CDR1 and CDR2 from the germline V gene are SGHRS and YFSETQ. The CDR3 sequence: CASSTTISGRGNEQFF.